This T cell receptor (beta chain) was identified during a study of blood T cell repertoires in COVID-19. The length of the CDR3 is 14 residues. The germline gives CDR1 MNHEY, CDR2 SVGAGI. The V end lost 7 bases, the J end lost 4 bases, and 11 bases lay between the germline ends. TCRdb keeps only in-frame clones here, not all; method: immunoSEQ multiplex PCR. Of fewer than 50,000 clones listed, around 80% are singletons. The source material was peripheral blood. The chain links TRBV6-5 to TRBJ1-6, with TRBD1 as a possible D gene (6 bases). This receptor was obtained from a man in his 70s with acute or convalescent COVID-19. This CDR3 is CASIKQGYNSPLHF. For the CDR3, the DNA is TGTGCCAGCATTAAACAGGGTTATAATTCACCCCTCCACTTT.